This passage covers 11 T cell receptor beta chains from one sample sequenced in a study of T cells in Graves' hyperthyroidism and ophthalmopathy. The TCR beta CDR3 regions underwent amplification using RNA transcripts as the source. Carried out on the TCR CDR3, a first-round RT-PCR used the HTBI primer set. In TCRdb, the multiplex PCR reads were re-called with MiXCR into one record per CDR3 protein. Found here are about 400,000 distinct CDR3 sequences, more than 13% of them singletons; the top ten hold 28%. Sequenced material: blood. These receptors were obtained from a man aged 50-60 years with Graves' ophthalmopathy.

This rearrangement joins TRBV5-1 to TRBJ2-1, with D possibly TRBD2 on 6 matching bases. The germline gives CDR1 SGHRS, CDR2 YFSETQ. The V end lost 0 bases, the J end lost 6 bases, and 19 bases lay between the germline ends. CDR3 length equals 17 residues. The CDR3 region is CASSLGTGVSRINEQFF. CDR3 bases: TGCGCCAGCAGCTTGGGTACGGGAGTGTCTCGGATCAATGAGCAGTTCTTC.

About this clonotype itself: A junction end diverges from the germline sequence, so it may reflect a read error. The rearrangement uses TRBV7-9 and TRBJ2-5; 12 bases agree with TRBD2. Per germline, CDR1 SEHNR and CDR2 FQNEAQ (reference sequence). The CDR3 contains 13 residues. The CDR3 protein is CASSFWTSGVRNF. The CDR3 DNA is TGTGCCAGCAGCTTTTGGACTAGCGGGGTTAGGAACTTC.

Only a few counts were recorded for this clonotype. V and J are TRBV28 and TRBJ1-5; D perhaps matches TRBD1 (6 bases). The CDR3 contains 15 residues. The V gene lost 5 bases and the J gene lost 6 bases, with 17 bases spanning the gap. Germline CDR1 and CDR2: MDHEN and SYDVKM. DNA for the CDR3: TGTGCCAGCAGTCTCCCAGGGGCTGGGTTTCAGCCCCAGCATTTT. Amino acids: CASSLPGAGFQPQHF.

This clonotype was seen at least ten times. The chain combines TRBV11-3 with TRBJ2-1; D is perhaps TRBD2 (5 bases). Germline assignment: CDR1 SGHNT and CDR2 YENEEA. CDR3 length: 14 residues. The V end lost 4 bases, the J end lost 5 bases, and 12 bases lay between the germline ends. The CDR3 DNA reads as TGTGCCAGCAGCTCCCCCGGGGTAAACAATGAGCAGTTCTTC. Protein sequence: CASSSPGVNNEQFF.

The chain recombines TRBV5-4 with TRBJ2-1; 12 bases agree with TRBD2. With V trimmed by 5 bases and J by 5 bases, 11 bases remained unmatched. Germline CDR1 SGHNT, CDR2 YYREEE (reference sequence). The CDR3 spans 17 residues. The CDR3 loop is CASSTLAGGLPDNEQFF. CDR3 bases: TGTGCCAGCAGTACACTAGCGGGAGGCTTACCCGACAATGAGCAGTTCTTC.

This clonotype was observed at least ten times. This chain joins TRBV2 and TRBJ2-1, with D hard to call. Trimming pared 3 bases from V and 0 bases from J, leaving 3 bases between. The CDR3 consists of 13 residues. The germline gives CDR1 SNHLY, CDR2 FYNNEI. DNA of the CDR3: TGTGCCAGCAGTGAGACCTCCTACAATGAGCAGTTCTTC. Residues: CASSETSYNEQFF.

Concerning this clonotype itself: A read error is possible here, since a much larger clone lies one base away. V usage is TRBV3-1 and J usage is TRBJ2-4; D is unclear. Trimming stripped 0 bases from V and 0 bases from J, with 9 bases between. This CDR3 comprises 16 residues. Germline V CDR1 and CDR2: LGHDT, YNNKEL (reference sequence). CDR3 sequence (DNA): TGTGCCAGCAGCCAAGACGACACGCTAGCCAAAAACATTCAGTACTTC. It codes for CASSQDDTLAKNIQYF.

This clonotype showed up just a few times. This chain joins TRBV7-9 and TRBJ2-7; 8 positions match TRBD2. J gave up 7 bases and V 5 bases, and 13 bases lay outside the gene matches. Germline CDR1 is SEHNR and CDR2 is FQNEAQ (reference sequence). The CDR3 length is 15 residues. Written as DNA, the CDR3 is TGTGCCAGCAGCCTCACTAGCGGCCTCTACGATGAGCAGTACTTC. Translating it yields CASSLTSGLYDEQYF.

The sample holds many counts of this clonotype. The rearrangement joins TRBV24-1 to TRBJ2-7, with no clear D. The CDR3 sequence is 12 residues long. V shed 8 bases and J shed 0 bases, with 7 bases lying between them. CDR1 is KGHDR, CDR2 SFDVKD, per germline. The CDR3 spells CATMSSSYEQYF. CDR3 DNA sequence: TGTGCCACCATGTCTAGCTCCTACGAGCAGTACTTC.

In this sample, this clonotype turned up many times. The rearrangement uses TRBV20-1 and TRBJ2-4; no clear D gene. Germline V gene lookup returns CDR1 DFQATT and CDR2 SNEGSKA (reference sequence). V was trimmed by 7 bases and J by 1 base, leaving 11 bases between them. The CDR3 extends over 13 amino acids. In nucleotides, the CDR3 is TGCAGTGGGTCCACTGGGGCCAAAAACATTCAGTACTTC. It specifies CSGSTGAKNIQYF.

Many counts were recorded for this clonotype. The rearrangement links TRBV27 to TRBJ2-7; 8 nucleotides line up with TRBD1. CDR1 MNHEY and CDR2 SMNVEV come from the germline V gene (reference sequence). Trimming at V came to 3 bases and at J to 2 bases, leaving 6 bases not matched to a gene. CDR3 size: 15 residues. The chain's CDR3 is CASSLRGTGAYEQYF. The CDR3 nucleotides read TGTGCCAGCAGTTTGCGTGGGACAGGAGCCTACGAGCAGTACTTC.